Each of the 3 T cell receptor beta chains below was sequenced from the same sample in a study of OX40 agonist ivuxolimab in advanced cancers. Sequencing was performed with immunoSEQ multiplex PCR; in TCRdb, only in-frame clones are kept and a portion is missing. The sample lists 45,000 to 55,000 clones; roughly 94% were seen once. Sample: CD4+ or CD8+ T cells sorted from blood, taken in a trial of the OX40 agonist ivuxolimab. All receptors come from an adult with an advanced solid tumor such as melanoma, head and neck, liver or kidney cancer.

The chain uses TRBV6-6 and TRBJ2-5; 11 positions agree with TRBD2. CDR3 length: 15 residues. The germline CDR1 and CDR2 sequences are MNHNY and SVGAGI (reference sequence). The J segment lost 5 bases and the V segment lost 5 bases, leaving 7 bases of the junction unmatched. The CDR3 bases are TGTGCCAGCAGTCTAGCGGGAGGCCCGGGGGAGACCCAGTACTTC. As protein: CASSLAGGPGETQYF.

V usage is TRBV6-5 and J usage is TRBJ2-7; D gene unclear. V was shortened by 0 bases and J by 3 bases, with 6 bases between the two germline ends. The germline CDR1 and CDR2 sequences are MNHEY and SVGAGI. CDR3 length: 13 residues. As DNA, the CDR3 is TGTGCCAGCAGTTACTCGGAGTACTACGAGCAGTACTTC. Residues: CASSYSEYYEQYF.

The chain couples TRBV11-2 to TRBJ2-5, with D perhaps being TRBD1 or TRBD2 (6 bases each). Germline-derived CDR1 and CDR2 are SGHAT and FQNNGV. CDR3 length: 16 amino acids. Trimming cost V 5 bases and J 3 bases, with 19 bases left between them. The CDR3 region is CASSPHRDSPEETQYF. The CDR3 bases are TGTGCCAGCAGCCCCCACAGGGACTCCCCCGAAGAGACCCAGTACTTC.